Reported below is one T cell receptor (beta chain). It has no known antigen specificity. No much larger clonotype is one base removed from it; base qualities were not supplied. At one collaborating source in Seattle, patients were enrolled during active infection and were followed longitudinally through the course of disease. Each collaborating institution followed its own protocols to collect whole blood in K2EDTA tubes. For TCRbeta analysis, collaborators shipped samples as frozen whole blood, isolated PBMCs, or DNA extracted from either of those sample types. TCRbeta CDR3 regions were amplified from genomic DNA by means of the immunoSEQ Assay, a bias-controlled multiplex PCR. The paper's processing steps were these. The number of nucleated cells in each sample was estimated from the amplification of reference gene primers within the assay. Sequence reads were collapsed and filtered to measure the absolute abundance of every unique TCRbeta CDR3 rearrangement. For each sample, productive Simpson clonality was calculated by taking the square root of Simpson's diversity index across productive rearrangements. TCRdb provides this immuneACCESS table in a form limited to in-frame rearrangements. Some clones are lacking; in checked studies, under half of them reflect an unresolved V gene, and why the rest are absent is not known. From that table come the V and J calls and clone size; the DNA was used to work out D and trimming. The sample table shows about 250,000 clones, and approximately 88% are seen once. The ten largest account for approximately 6% of the sample.

The sample originates from a study of blood T cell repertoires in COVID-19 (dated by TCRdb to 2020 to 2021). Looking at the study overall: Collaborator samples came from the United States, Italy and Spain and covered acute and convalescent phases of COVID-19. The material from the prospective study consisted of cDNA or gDNA derived from T cells, B-cell-depleted T cells, or PBMCs. Subjects who had been exposed to COVID-19, were actively infected with it, or had recovered from it provided the deeply sampled blood TCRbeta repertoires that made up the dataset. A freely available public database, intended as a resource for researchers studying the immune response to SARS-CoV-2, is where the repertoires were released. Samples came from the ongoing ImmuneRACE study (first 160 participants) plus 1,254 subjects from 6 global collaborators. The sample metadata nearly always contained a de-identified subject ID, COVID-19 status, age in years and sex. HLA class I and class II types, where available, came from metadata supplied by the sample provider rather than from assay-based typing.

The CDR3 sequence holds 14 residues, the cysteine and phenylalanine included. Only the CDR3 region is kept as DNA, spanning 42 bases read in frame from base 1. The germline V gene (reference sequence) yields LNHDA for CDR1 and SQIVND for CDR2. V and J are truncated by 1 base and 1 base respectively, leaving an intervening sequence of 6 bases. The investigation overall reported the following: The amount of clinical and demographic metadata varied by source and participant and was provided uncurated.

The source of this sequence is a woman aged 25 to 39 with COVID-19, enrolled during active disease. The chain joins TRBV19 to TRBJ2-3, with the D segment identity uncertain. Sequencing input: peripheral blood. The nucleotides are TGTGCCAGTAGTATAGTGGGCCGCACAGATACGCAGTATTTT. This yields the protein CASSIVGRTDTQYF.